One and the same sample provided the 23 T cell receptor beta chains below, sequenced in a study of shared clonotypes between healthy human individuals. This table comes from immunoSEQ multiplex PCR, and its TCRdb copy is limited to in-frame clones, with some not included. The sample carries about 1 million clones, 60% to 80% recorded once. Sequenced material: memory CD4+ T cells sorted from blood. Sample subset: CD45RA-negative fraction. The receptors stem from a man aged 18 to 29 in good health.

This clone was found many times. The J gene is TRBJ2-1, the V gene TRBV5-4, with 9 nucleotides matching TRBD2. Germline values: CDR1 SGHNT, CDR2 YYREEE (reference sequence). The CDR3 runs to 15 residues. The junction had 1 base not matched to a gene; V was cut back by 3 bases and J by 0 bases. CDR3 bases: TGTGCCAGCAGCTCTAGCGGGGCCTCCTACAATGAGCAGTTCTTC. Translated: CASSSSGASYNEQFF.

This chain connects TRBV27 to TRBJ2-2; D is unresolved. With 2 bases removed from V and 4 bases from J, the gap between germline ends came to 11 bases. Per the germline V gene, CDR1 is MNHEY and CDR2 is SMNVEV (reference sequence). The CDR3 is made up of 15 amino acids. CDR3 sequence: CASSLTQSFTGELFF. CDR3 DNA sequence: TGTGCCAGCAGTTTAACCCAGAGTTTCACCGGGGAGCTGTTTTTT.

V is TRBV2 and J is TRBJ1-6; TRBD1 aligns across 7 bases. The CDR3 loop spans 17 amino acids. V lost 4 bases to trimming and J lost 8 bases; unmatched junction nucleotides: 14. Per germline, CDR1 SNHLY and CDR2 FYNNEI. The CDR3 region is CASSGWGRGGGDSPLHF. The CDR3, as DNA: TGTGCCAGCAGTGGATGGGGCAGGGGGGGCGGAGATTCACCCCTCCACTTT.

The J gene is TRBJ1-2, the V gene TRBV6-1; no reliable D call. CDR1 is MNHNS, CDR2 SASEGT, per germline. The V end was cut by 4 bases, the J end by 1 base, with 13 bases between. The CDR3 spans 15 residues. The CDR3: CASSVGLGSNYGYTF. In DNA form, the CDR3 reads TGTGCCAGCAGTGTCGGACTGGGAAGTAACTATGGCTACACCTTC.

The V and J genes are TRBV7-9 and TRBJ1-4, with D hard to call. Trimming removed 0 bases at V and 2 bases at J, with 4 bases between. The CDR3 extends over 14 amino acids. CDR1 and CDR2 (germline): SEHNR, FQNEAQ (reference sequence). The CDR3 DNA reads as TGTGCCAGCAGCTTAGCGGGCACTAATGAAAAACTGTTTTTT. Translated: CASSLAGTNEKLFF. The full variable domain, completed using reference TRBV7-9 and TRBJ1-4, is DTGVSQNPRHKITKRGQNVTFRCDPISEHNRLYWYRQTLGQGPEFLTYFQNEAQLEKSRLLSDRFSAERPKGSFSTLEIQRTEQGDSAMYLCASSLAGTNEKLFFGSGTQLSVL.

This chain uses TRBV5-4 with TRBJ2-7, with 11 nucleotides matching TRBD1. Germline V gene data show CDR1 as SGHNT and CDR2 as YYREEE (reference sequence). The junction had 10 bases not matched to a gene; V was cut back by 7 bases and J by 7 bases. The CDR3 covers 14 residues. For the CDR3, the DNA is TGTGCCAGCGCAACAGGACAGGGGGCTAGGGAGCAGTACTTC. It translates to CASATGQGAREQYF.

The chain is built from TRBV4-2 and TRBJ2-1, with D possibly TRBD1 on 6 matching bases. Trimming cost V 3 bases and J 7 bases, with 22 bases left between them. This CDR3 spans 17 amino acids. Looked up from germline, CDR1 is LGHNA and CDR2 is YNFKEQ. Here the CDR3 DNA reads TGTGCCAGCAGCCATGGAGTAGGGGGAGAGGGACGGAATGAGCAGTTCTTC. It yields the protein CASSHGVGGEGRNEQFF.

CDR3 DNA sequence: TGTGCCATCAGTGAGTCTAGTGTGGCCGGGGAGCTGTTTTTT. The encoded protein is CAISESSVAGELFF. The chain uses TRBV10-3 and TRBJ2-2; D gene unclear. Germline V gives CDR1 ENHRY, CDR2 SYGVKD. The CDR3 is made up of 14 amino acids. Trimming took off 0 bases at V and 6 bases at J, with 8 bases between the two ends.

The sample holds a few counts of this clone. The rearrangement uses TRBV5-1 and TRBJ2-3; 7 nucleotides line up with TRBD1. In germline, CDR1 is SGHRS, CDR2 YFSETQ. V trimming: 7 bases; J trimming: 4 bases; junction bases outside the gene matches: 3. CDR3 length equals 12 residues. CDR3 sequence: CASGQAADTQYF. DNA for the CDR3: TGCGCCAGCGGACAGGCCGCAGATACGCAGTATTTT.

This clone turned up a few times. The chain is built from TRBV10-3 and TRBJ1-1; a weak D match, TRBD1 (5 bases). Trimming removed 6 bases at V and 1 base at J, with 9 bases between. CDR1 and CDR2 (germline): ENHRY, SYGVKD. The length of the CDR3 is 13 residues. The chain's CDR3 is CAISRTRNTEAFF. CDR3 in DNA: TGTGCCATCAGCAGGACAAGGAACACTGAAGCTTTCTTT.

As DNA, the CDR3 is TGTGCCATCAGGACCCCAGGGGACACTGAAGCTTTCTTT. This translates into CAIRTPGDTEAFF. V usage is TRBV28 and J usage is TRBJ1-1, with a tentative D call TRBD1 (6 bases). In germline, CDR1 is MDHEN, CDR2 SYDVKM. The CDR3 contains 13 residues. The V end was cut by 10 bases, the J end by 3 bases, with 15 bases between.

CDR3 protein: CASSFAGSLYEQYF. In DNA, the CDR3 is TGCGCCAGCAGCTTCGCGGGGAGTCTCTACGAGCAGTACTTC. V is TRBV5-1 and J is TRBJ2-7, with D maybe TRBD2 (6 bases). V lost 2 bases and J 3 bases, leaving 12 bases between the germline ends. CDR3 length equals 14 residues. CDR1 is SGHRS and CDR2 is YFSETQ in the germline V gene.

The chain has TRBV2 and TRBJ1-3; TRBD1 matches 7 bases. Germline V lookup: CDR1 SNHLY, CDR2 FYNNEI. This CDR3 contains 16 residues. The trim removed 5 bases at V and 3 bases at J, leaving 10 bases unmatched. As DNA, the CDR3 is TGTGCCAGCAGTTACTTAGAGGGGGCGAATGGAAACACCATATATTTT. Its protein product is CASSYLEGANGNTIYF.

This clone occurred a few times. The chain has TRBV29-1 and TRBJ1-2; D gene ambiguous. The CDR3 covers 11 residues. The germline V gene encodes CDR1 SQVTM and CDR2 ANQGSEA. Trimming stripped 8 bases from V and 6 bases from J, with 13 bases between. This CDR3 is CSSIVGNGYTF. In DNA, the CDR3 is TGCAGCTCGATCGTGGGGAATGGCTACACCTTC.

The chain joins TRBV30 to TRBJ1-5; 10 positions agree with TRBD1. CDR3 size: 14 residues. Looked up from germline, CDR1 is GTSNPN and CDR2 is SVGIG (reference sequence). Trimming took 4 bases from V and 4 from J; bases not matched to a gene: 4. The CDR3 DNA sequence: TGTGCCTGGAATGACAGGGGGCATAATCAGCCCCAGCATTTT. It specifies CAWNDRGHNQPQHF. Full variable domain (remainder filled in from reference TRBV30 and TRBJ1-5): SQTIHQWPATLVQPVGSPLSLECTVEGTSNPNLYWYRQAAGRGLQLLFYSVGIGQISSEVPQNLSASRPQDRQFILSSKKLLLSDSGFYLCAWNDRGHNQPQHFGDGTRLSIL.

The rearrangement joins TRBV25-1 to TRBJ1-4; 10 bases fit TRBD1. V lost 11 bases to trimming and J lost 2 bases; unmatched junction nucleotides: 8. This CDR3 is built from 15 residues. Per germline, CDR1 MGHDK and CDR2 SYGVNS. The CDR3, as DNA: TGTGCCTCGAGGGGACAGGGGTATACTAATGAAAAACTGTTTTTT. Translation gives CASRGQGYTNEKLFF.

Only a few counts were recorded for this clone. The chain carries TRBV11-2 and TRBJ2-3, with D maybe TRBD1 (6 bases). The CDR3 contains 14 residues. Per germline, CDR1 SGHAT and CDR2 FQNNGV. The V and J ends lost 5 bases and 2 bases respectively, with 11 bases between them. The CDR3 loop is CASSRTGYTDTQYF. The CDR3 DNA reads TGTGCCAGCAGCCGCACAGGGTACACAGATACGCAGTATTTT.

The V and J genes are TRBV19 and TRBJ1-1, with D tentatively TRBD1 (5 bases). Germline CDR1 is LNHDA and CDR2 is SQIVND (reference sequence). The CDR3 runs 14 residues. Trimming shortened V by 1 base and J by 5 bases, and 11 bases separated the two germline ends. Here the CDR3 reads CASSIGLEGTEAFF. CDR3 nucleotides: TGTGCCAGTAGTATAGGACTCGAGGGGACTGAAGCTTTCTTT.

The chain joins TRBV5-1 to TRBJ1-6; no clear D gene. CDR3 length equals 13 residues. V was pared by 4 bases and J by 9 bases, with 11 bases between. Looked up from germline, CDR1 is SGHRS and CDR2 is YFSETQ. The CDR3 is CASSRDSSSPLHF. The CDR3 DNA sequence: TGCGCCAGCAGCCGAGATTCGAGTTCACCCCTCCACTTT.

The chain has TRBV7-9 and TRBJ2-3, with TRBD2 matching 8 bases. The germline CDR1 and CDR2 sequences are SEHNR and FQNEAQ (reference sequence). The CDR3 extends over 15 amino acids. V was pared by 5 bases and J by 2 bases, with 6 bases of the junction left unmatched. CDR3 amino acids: CASSITSGTTDTQYF. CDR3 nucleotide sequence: TGTGCCAGCAGCATCACTAGCGGCACCACAGATACGCAGTATTTT.

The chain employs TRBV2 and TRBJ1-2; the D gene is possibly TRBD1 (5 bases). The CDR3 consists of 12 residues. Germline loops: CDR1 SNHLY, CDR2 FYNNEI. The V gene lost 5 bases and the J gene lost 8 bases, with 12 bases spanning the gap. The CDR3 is CASSYQGQGYTF. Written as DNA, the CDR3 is TGTGCCAGCAGTTATCAGGGCCAGGGCTACACCTTC.

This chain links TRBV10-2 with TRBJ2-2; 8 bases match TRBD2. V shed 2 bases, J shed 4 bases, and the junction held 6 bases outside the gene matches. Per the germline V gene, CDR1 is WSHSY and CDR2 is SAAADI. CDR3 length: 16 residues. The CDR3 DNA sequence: TGCGCCAGCAGTGAGCGGGAGGGCCGAACCACCGGGGAGCTGTTTTTT. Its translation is CASSEREGRTTGELFF.

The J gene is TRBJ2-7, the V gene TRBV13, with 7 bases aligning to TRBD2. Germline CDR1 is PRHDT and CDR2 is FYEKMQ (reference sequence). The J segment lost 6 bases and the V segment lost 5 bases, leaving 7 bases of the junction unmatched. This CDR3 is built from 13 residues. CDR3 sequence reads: CASSGRGSSEQYF. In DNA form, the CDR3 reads TGTGCCAGCAGCGGGCGCGGGAGTAGCGAGCAGTACTTC.